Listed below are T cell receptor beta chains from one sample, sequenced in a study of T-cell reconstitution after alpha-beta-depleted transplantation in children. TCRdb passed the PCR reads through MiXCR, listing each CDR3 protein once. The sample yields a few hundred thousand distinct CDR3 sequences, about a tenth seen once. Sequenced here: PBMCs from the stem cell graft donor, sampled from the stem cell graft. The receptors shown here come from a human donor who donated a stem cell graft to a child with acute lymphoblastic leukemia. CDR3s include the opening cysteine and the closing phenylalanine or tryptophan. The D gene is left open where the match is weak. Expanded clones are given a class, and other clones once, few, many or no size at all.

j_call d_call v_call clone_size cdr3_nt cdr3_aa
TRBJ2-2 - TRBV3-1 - TGTGCCAGCAGCCATTCTCCGGGACAACCGAACACCGGGGAGCTGTTTTTT CASSHSPGQPNTGELFF
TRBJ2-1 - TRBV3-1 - TGTGCCCTCTGCTCACGCTACGATGGCCCCTACAATGAGCAGTTCTTC CALCSRYDGPYNEQFF
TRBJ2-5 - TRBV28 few TGTGCCAGCAGTTCTTACACCCAAGAGACCCAGTACTTC CASSSYTQETQYF
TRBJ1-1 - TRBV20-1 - TGCAGTGCTAGAGGCAGGGGCGGGATGAACACTGAAGCTTTCTTT CSARGRGGMNTEAFF
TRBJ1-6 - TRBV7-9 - TGTGCCAGCAGCCCAGATGCAGGGAAGAATTCACCCCTCCACTTT CASSPDAGKNSPLHF
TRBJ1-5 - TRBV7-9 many TGTGCCACGAGGAGGGACAATCAGCCCCAGCATTTT CATRRDNQPQHF
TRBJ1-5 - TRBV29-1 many TGCAGCGTAGCACAGGGCCGGGATCAGCCCCAGCATTTT CSVAQGRDQPQHF
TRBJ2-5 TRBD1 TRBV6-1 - TGTGCCAGCATCCTGGACAGGGGGGTAACCCAGTACTTC CASILDRGVTQYF
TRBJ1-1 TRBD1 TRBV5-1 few TGCGCCAGCACGGGACAGCGGAACACTGAAGCTTTCTTT CASTGQRNTEAFF
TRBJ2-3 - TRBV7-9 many TGTGCCAGCAGCTTCCCGGGGGCAGATACGCAGTATTTT CASSFPGADTQYF
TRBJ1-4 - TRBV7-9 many TGTGCCAGCAGCTTAGCCGGGACCGATACCAAACTGTTTTTT CASSLAGTDTKLFF
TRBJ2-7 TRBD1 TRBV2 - TGTGCCAGCAGCAGGGGGAAGGGACAGGGGGCCTACGAGCAGTACTTC CASSRGKGQGAYEQYF
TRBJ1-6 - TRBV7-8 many TGTGCCAGCAGCTTAGCGAATGGACAGCTCAATTCACCCCTCCACTTT CASSLANGQLNSPLHF
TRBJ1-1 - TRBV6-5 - TGTGCCAGCAGTTCCCCCGGGGGGACGAACACTGAAGCTTTCTTT CASSSPGGTNTEAFF
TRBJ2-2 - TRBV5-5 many TGTGCCAGCAGCTTGCAGGGGACGAACACCGGGGAGCTGTTTTTT CASSLQGTNTGELFF
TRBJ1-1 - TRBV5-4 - TGTGCCAGCAGCGACGTGAACACTGAAGCTTTCTTT CASSDVNTEAFF
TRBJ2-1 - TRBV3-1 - TGTGCCAGCAGCCAAGGGATTACGTCCGGGCGAGCCGTGCAGTTCTTC CASSQGITSGRAVQFF
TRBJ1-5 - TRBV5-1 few TGCGCCAGCAGCTTGGGCCAGATCAATCAGCCCCAGCATTTT CASSLGQINQPQHF
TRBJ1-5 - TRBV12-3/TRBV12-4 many TGTGCCAGCAGTTCACACAGGGAGCGCAATCAGCCCCAGCATTTT CASSSHRERNQPQHF
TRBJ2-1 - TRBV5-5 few TGTGCCAGCAGCTTTATGAGCTCCTACAATGAGCAGTTCTTC CASSFMSSYNEQFF
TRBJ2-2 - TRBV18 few TGTGCCAGCTCACCAAATCCCGACGGGGAGCTGTTTTTT CASSPNPDGELFF
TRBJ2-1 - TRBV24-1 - TGTGCCACCAGTGATTCTCTCTCGCCGGAGAGCTCCTACAATGAGCAGTTCTTC CATSDSLSPESSYNEQFF
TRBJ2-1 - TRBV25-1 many TGTGCCAGCAGTGAATTTGCCTTTACCGATGAGCAGTTCTTC CASSEFAFTDEQFF
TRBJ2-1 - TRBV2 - TGTGCCAGCGCTGACAGCAGCTCCTACAATGAGCAGTTCTTC CASADSSSYNEQFF
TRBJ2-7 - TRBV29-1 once TGCAGCGTTCATTCCCCAGGACCGACTGGCCTCTACGAGCAGTACTTC CSVHSPGPTGLYEQYF
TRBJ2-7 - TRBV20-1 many TGCAGTGCTAATTCGGGAACACTTTCCTACGAGCAGTACTTC CSANSGTLSYEQYF
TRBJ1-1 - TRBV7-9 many TGTGCCAGCAGCTTAGCGGATCTGGGGGCCTCGGAAGCTTTCTTT CASSLADLGASEAFF
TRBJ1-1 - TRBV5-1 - TGCGCCAGCAGCTTGGAAGTCGCCCCGAACACTGAAGCTTTCTTT CASSLEVAPNTEAFF
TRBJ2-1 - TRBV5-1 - TGCGCCACCCGAGGGGACGGGCTGCGGAATGAGCAGTTCTTC CATRGDGLRNEQFF
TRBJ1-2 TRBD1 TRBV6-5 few TGTGCCAGCAGTTACTCTGGGCAGGGGGCAAACTATGGCTACACCTTC CASSYSGQGANYGYTF
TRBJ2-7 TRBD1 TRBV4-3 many TGCGCCAGCAGCCAAGATTCGACAGGGAACTACGAGCAGTACTTC CASSQDSTGNYEQYF
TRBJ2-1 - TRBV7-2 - TGTGCCAGCAGCTTTTGGGGAGCCAGGGTGGGGAATGAGCAGTTCTTC CASSFWGARVGNEQFF
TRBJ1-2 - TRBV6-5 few TGTGCCAGCAGTTACTCGTACGCAGGGTTCTCTTGGGGCTACACCTTC CASSYSYAGFSWGYTF
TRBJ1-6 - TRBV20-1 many TGCAGTGCTAGAGAGGGAGGGGAGTCACCCCTCCACTTT CSAREGGESPLHF
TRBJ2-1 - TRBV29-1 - TGCAGCGCGGGGGCGCCACCGTCCTACAATGAGCAGTTCTTC CSAGAPPSYNEQFF
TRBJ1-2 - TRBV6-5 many TGTGCCAGCACCCCCGGCCGGCAGGGTGGAGTCTATGGCTACACCTTC CASTPGRQGGVYGYTF
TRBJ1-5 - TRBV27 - TGTGCCAGCAGTTTAAAAGCAGGGTCCTATCAGCCCCAGCATTTT CASSLKAGSYQPQHF
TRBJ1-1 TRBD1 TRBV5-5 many TGTGCCAGCAGCCCGTGGGTATCTGGGACAGGGTCCACTGAAGCTTTCTTT CASSPWVSGTGSTEAFF
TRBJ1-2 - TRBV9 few TGTGCCAGCAGCGCCCGGACAGTAGCTAACTATGGCTACACCTTC CASSARTVANYGYTF
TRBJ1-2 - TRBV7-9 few TGTGCCAGCAGTCGTCCGGGGCGTACTGGCTACACCTTC CASSRPGRTGYTF
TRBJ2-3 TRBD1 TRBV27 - TGTGCCAGCAGTTTATTCGGGACAGGGGGTATCACAGATACGCAGTATTTT CASSLFGTGGITDTQYF
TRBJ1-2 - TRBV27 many TGTGCCAGCAGTTTCGTACAGGGAAGCGATGGCTACACCTTC CASSFVQGSDGYTF
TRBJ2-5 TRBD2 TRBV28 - TGTGCCAGCAGAGGACTAGCGGGGGGAAATCGAGAGACCCAGTACTTC CASRGLAGGNRETQYF
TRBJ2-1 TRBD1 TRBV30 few TGTGCCTGGAGTGTGACAGGGTGGTACGATGAGCAGTTCTTC CAWSVTGWYDEQFF
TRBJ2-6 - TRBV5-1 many TGCGCCAGCAGTTCCTCCTCTGGGGCCAACGTCCTGACTTTC CASSSSSGANVLTF